These 18 T cell receptor beta chains came from one sample sequenced in a study of identical twins. TCRdb reprocessed the 5' RACE reads via MiXCR and lists one record per CDR3 protein. The sample lists around 18,000 distinct CDR3 sequences, just under 70% seen once, with under 6% in the top ten. What was sequenced was memory (CD45RO+) T cells sorted from blood. The receptors were gathered from a young woman in good health. This table probably holds off-target reads from a library built for another chain.

The V and J genes are TRBV12-5 and TRBJ2-3; D is undetermined. CDR1 is LGHNT, CDR2 FRNRAP, per germline. The length of the CDR3 is 12 residues. The germline V and J ends were trimmed by 2 bases and 3 bases, with 3 bases remaining between them. The CDR3 is CASGLPTDTQYF. DNA of the CDR3: TGTGCTAGTGGTTTGCCGACAGATACGCAGTATTTT.

The chain carries TRBV11-2 and TRBJ2-5, with D uncertain. Germline V gene lookup returns CDR1 SGHAT and CDR2 FQNNGV. The CDR3 extends over 12 amino acids. V was pared by 0 bases and J by 6 bases, with 5 bases between. The CDR3 DNA sequence: TGTGCCAGCAGCTTAGAGTGGCAGACCCAGTACTTC. Translating gives CASSLEWQTQYF. Variable domain in full (rest from reference TRBV11-2 and TRBJ2-5): EAGVAQSPRYKIIEKRQSVAFWCNPISGHATLYWYQQILGQGPKLLIQFQNNGVVDDSQLPKDRFSAERLKGVDSTLKIQPAKLEDSAVYLCASSLEWQTQYFGPGTRLLVL.

The chain links TRBV7-6 to TRBJ2-3, with no clear D. Germline V lookup: CDR1 SGHVS, CDR2 FNYEAQ. V was shortened by 5 bases and J by 3 bases, with 12 bases between the two germline ends. The length of the CDR3 is 14 residues. The CDR3 reads CASSLDRGTDTQYF. The CDR3 DNA reads TGTGCCAGCAGCCTGGACCGTGGAACAGATACGCAGTATTTT.

The J gene is TRBJ1-5, the V gene TRBV12-2; the DNA was not compared with TRBD1, the D call given in the table. TRBV12-2 is marked as a pseudogene. This CDR3 region has 23 residues. For the CDR3, the DNA is TGTGCAAGTCGCTTAGTCGTCGTAAGGAACGCCCGGTCATGGCCTTATAGCAATCAGCCCCAGCATTTT. This encodes CASRLVVVRNARSWPYSNQPQHF.

V usage is TRBV6-1 and J usage is TRBJ2-4; D may be TRBD1 or TRBD2 (5 bases each). V lost 1 base and J 14 bases, leaving 9 bases between the germline ends. Germline CDR1 MNHNS, CDR2 SASEGT. CDR3 length: 11 residues. The CDR3: CASSEVGTKYF. The CDR3 DNA reads TGTGCCAGCAGTGAAGTGGGGACCAAGTACTTC.

The chain joins TRBV4-1 to TRBJ1-2; 7 bases agree with TRBD1. The CDR3 loop spans 15 amino acids. Looked up from germline, CDR1 is MGHRA and CDR2 is YSYEKL. V trimming: 2 bases; J trimming: 3 bases; junction bases outside the gene matches: 6. CDR3 DNA sequence: TGCGCCAGCAGCCAACCGACAGGGCGGTACTATGGCTACACCTTC. This encodes CASSQPTGRYYGYTF.

The V call is TRBV18, the J call TRBJ2-7; 13 bases are shared with TRBD2. The V and J ends lost 4 bases and 4 bases, in that order; junction bases with no gene match: 7. CDR1 is KGHSH, CDR2 LQKENI, per germline. CDR3 length: 16 amino acids. CDR3 in DNA: TGTGCCAGCTCACAAGGTTCGACTAGCGGGAGGTACGAGCAGTACTTC. It is translated as CASSQGSTSGRYEQYF.

This chain links TRBV13 with TRBJ1-1; D remains ambiguous. The V gene lost 0 bases and the J gene lost 2 bases, with 7 bases spanning the gap. Per germline, CDR1 PRHDT and CDR2 FYEKMQ (reference sequence). CDR3 length equals 14 residues. CDR3 sequence reads: CASSLGDINTEAFF. The CDR3 nucleotides are TGTGCCAGCAGCTTAGGAGATATTAACACTGAAGCTTTCTTT.

The V gene is TRBV29-1, the J gene TRBJ1-5, with TRBD1 as a possible D gene (5 bases). In germline, CDR1 is SQVTM, CDR2 ANQGSEA. Trimming shortened V by 4 bases and J by 6 bases, and 16 bases separated the two germline ends. This CDR3 region has 14 residues. The CDR3 reads CSVAGTATGQPQHF. The CDR3, as DNA: TGCAGCGTTGCTGGAACCGCTACAGGTCAGCCCCAGCATTTT. Complete variable domain (other parts from reference TRBV29-1 and TRBJ1-5): SAVISQKPSRDICQRGTSLTIQCQVDSQVTMMFWYRQQPGQSLTLIATANQGSEATYESGFVIDKFPISRPNLTFSTLTVSNMSPEDSSIYLCSVAGTATGQPQHFGDGTRLSIL.

This clonotype was seen a few times. The CDR3 spells CASSWQRVVGNEQFF. DNA for the CDR3: TGTGCCAGCAGTTGGCAGCGGGTAGTAGGAAATGAGCAGTTCTTC. The gene calls are TRBV6-2 or TRBV6-3 and TRBJ2-1; tentatively, D is TRBD2 (6 bases). Germline V gene sequence: CDR1 MNHEY, CDR2 SVGEGT. The length of the CDR3 is 15 residues. Trimming pared 4 bases from V and 7 bases from J, leaving 17 bases between.

This clonotype was recorded a few times. The chain has TRBV29-1 and TRBJ1-2; possible D gene TRBD1, 5 bases. The CDR3 is made up of 12 amino acids. V gave up 6 bases and J gave up 2 bases, with 10 bases separating them. Germline loops: CDR1 SQVTM, CDR2 ANQGSEA. CDR3 coding DNA: TGCAGCGTATTGGGGCCAAACTATGGCTACACCTTC. Its protein product is CSVLGPNYGYTF.

This chain connects TRBV5-1 to TRBJ2-5, with a possible D match to TRBD2 (5 bases). The CDR3 covers 15 residues. CDR1 is SGHRS and CDR2 is YFSETQ in the germline V gene. V was trimmed by 5 bases and J by 2 bases, leaving 16 bases between them. The DNA of the CDR3 is TGCGCCAGCAGAAGAGCGGCCCCATTACAAGAGACCCAGTACTTC. This gives the protein CASRRAAPLQETQYF.

In its sample, this clonotype was seen a few times. The CDR3 loop reads CSVTDGSNQPQHF. The CDR3 nucleotides read TGCAGCGTTACAGATGGGAGCAATCAGCCCCAGCATTTT. The rearrangement uses TRBV29-1 and TRBJ1-5; D gene ambiguous. The CDR3 length is 13 residues. The germline V gene encodes CDR1 SQVTM and CDR2 ANQGSEA. V lost 5 bases and J lost 1, with 9 bases in between.

This clonotype has a handful of counts. The chain joins TRBV11-3 to TRBJ2-1, with D possibly matching TRBD2 (5 bases). The CDR3 runs 12 residues. V lost 5 bases, J lost 10 bases, and 12 bases lay in between. Germline V gene data show CDR1 as SGHNT and CDR2 as YENEEA. The CDR3 DNA reads TGTGCCAGCAGCCCCCCCAGCGGAGAGCAGTTCTTC. Its protein is CASSPPSGEQFF.

This chain connects TRBV29-1 to TRBJ2-1, with 7 bases identical to TRBD1. The CDR3 covers 10 residues. The trim removed 8 bases at V and 9 bases at J, leaving 4 bases unmatched. The V gene's germline CDR1 is SQVTM and CDR2 ANQGSEA. CDR3 protein: CSFTGVEQFF. The CDR3, as DNA: TGCAGCTTCACAGGGGTTGAGCAGTTCTTC.

The CDR3 spells CASSLGTSGRAADTQYF. Written as DNA, the CDR3 is TGTGCCAGCAGCCTCGGGACTAGCGGGAGGGCCGCAGATACGCAGTATTTT. The gene calls are TRBV7-9 and TRBJ2-3, with TRBD2 identical over 16 bases. Germline-derived CDR1 and CDR2 are SEHNR and FQNEAQ (reference sequence). The CDR3 is made up of 17 amino acids. The V segment lost 5 bases and the J segment 4 bases; nucleotides outside the gene matches: 6.

The V call is TRBV5-5, the J call TRBJ1-2; weak D call: TRBD1 (5 bases). Germline-derived CDR1 and CDR2 are SGHKS and YYEKEE (reference sequence). The CDR3 spans 13 residues. Trimming took off 7 bases at V and 6 bases at J, with 16 bases between the two ends. For the CDR3, the DNA is TGTGCCAGCCGCCCACCAGGGATGGATGGCTACACCTTC. Translated: CASRPPGMDGYTF. Drawing the rest from reference TRBV5-5 and TRBJ1-2, the complete variable domain is DAGVTQSPTHLIKTRGQQVTLRCSPISGHKSVSWYQQVLGQGPQFIFQYYEKEERGRGNFPDRFSARQFPNYSSELNVNALLLGDSALYLCASRPPGMDGYTFGSGTRLTVV.

The J gene is TRBJ2-7, the V gene TRBV18; 8 bases are shared with TRBD1. This CDR3 is 15 amino acids long. Trimming removed 3 bases from V and 5 bases from J; junction bases left unmatched: 9. Germline CDR1 KGHSH, CDR2 LQKENI. This chain's CDR3 is CASSPFRDRIDEQYF. The CDR3 DNA sequence: TGTGCCAGCTCACCTTTCCGGGACAGGATTGACGAGCAGTACTTC.